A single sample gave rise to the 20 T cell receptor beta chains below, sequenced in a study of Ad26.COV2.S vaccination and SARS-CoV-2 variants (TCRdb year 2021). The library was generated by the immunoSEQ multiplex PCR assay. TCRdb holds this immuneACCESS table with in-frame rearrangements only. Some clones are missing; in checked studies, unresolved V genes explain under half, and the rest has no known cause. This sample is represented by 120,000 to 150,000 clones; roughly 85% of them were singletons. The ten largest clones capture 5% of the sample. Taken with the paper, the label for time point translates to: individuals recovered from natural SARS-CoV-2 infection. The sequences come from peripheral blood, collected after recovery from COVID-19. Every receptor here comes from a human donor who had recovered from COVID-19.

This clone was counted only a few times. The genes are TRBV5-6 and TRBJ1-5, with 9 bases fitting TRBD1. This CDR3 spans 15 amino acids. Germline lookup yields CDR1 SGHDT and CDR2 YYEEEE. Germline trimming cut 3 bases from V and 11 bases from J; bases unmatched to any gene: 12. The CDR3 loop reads CASSSPGQGISAQHF. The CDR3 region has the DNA TGTGCCAGCAGCTCGCCGGGACAGGGCATATCGGCCCAGCATTTT. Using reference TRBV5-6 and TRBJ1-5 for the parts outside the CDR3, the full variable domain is DAGVTQSPTHLIKTRGQQVTLRCSPKSGHDTVSWYQQALGQGPQFIFQYYEEEERQRGNFPDRFSGHQFPNYSSELNVNALLLGDSALYLCASSSPGQGISAQHFGDGTRLSIL.

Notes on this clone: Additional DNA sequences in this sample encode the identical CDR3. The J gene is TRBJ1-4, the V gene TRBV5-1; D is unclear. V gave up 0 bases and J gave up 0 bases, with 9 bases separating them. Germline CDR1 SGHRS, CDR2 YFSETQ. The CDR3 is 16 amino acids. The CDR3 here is CASSLAGPATNEKLFF. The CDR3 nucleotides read TGCGCCAGCAGCTTGGCCGGACCGGCAACTAATGAAAAACTGTTTTTT.

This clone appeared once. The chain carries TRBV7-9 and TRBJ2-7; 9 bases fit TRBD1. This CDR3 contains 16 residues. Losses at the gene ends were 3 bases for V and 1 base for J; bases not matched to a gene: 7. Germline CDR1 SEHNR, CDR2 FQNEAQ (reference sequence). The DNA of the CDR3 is TGTGCCAGCAGCTTCGGGACAGGGACAGGGTCCTACGAGCAGTACTTC. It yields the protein CASSFGTGTGSYEQYF.

CDR3 bases: TGTGCCAGCAGCAATCTTTATGGCTACACCTTC. Translating it yields CASSNLYGYTF. The chain joins TRBV6-5 to TRBJ1-2; D unresolved. Germline V gives CDR1 MNHEY, CDR2 SVGAGI. V lost 6 bases and J 5 bases, leaving 7 bases between the germline ends. This CDR3 is built from 11 residues.

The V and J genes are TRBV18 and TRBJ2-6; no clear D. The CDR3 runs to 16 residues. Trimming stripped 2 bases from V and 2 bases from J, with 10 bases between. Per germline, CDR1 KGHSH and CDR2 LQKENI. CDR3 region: CASSPTQSPGANVLTF. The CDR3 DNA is TGTGCCAGCTCACCAACACAAAGCCCTGGGGCCAACGTCCTGACTTTC.

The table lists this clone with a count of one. The CDR3 nucleotides read TGCGCCAGCAGCCAGGTTGGCCTAGCGGGGGGGGGTACTCCTAGGCGGTATTTT. Its protein is CASSQVGLAGGGTPRRYF. The V and J genes are TRBV4-1 and TRBJ2-3; 12 bases align to TRBD2. The V segment lost 3 bases and the J segment 14 bases; nucleotides outside the gene matches: 21. CDR3 length: 18 residues. Germline V gene lookup returns CDR1 MGHRA and CDR2 YSYEKL.

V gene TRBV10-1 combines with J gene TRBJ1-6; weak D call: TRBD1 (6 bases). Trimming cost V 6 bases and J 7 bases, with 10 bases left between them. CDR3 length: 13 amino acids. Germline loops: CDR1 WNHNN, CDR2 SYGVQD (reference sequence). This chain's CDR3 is CASSRDTNSPLHF. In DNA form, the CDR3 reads TGCGCCAGCAGCCGGGACACCAATTCACCCCTCCACTTT.

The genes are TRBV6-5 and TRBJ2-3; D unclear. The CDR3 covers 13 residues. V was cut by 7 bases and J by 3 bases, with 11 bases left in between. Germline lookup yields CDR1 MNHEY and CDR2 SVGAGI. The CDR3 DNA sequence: TGTGCCAGCAATAATGGAGCAACAGATACGCAGTATTTT. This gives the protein CASNNGATDTQYF.

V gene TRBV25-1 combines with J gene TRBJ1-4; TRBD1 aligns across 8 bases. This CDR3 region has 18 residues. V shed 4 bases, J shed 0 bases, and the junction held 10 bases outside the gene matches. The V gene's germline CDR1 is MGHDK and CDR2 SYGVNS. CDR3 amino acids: CASSALDRDLATNEKLFF. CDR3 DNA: TGTGCCAGCAGTGCCTTGGACAGGGACCTTGCAACTAATGAAAAACTGTTTTTT.

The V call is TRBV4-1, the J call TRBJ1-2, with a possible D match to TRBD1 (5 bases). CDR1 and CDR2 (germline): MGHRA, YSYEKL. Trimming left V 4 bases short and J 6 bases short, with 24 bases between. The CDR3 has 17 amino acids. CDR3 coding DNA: TGCGCCAGCAGCCTCCACCCTCAGAAGGGGTATGGGGATGGCTACACCTTC. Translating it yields CASSLHPQKGYGDGYTF.

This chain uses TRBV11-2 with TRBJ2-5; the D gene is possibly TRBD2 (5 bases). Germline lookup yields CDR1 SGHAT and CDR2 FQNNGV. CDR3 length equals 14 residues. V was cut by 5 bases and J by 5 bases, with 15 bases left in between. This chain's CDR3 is CASSQEAIRETQYF. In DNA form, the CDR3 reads TGTGCCAGCAGCCAGGAGGCAATCAGGGAGACCCAGTACTTC.

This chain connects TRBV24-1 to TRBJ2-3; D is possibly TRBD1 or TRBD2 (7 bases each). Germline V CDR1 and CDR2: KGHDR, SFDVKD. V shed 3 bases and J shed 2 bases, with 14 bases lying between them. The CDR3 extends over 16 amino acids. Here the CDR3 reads CATSDPDRDYTDTQYF. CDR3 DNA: TGTGCCACCAGTGATCCCGACAGGGACTACACAGATACGCAGTATTTT.

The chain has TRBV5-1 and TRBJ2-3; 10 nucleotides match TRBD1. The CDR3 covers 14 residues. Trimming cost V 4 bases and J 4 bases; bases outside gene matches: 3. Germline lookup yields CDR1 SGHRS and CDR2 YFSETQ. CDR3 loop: CASSSGQGADTQYF. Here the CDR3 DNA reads TGCGCCAGCAGCAGCGGACAGGGGGCAGATACGCAGTATTTT.

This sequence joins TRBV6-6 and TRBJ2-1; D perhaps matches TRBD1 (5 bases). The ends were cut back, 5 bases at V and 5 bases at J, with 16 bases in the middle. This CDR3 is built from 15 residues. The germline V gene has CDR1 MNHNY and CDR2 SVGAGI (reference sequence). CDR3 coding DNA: TGTGCCAGCAGTGGAGTATCGACAGTGAACAATGAGCAGTTCTTC. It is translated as CASSGVSTVNNEQFF.

CDR3 amino acids: CASSSSGGPQETQYF. The CDR3 nucleotides are TGTGCCAGCAGCTCCAGCGGGGGTCCCCAAGAGACCCAGTACTTC. This sequence joins TRBV11-2 and TRBJ2-5, with TRBD2 matching over 8 bases. The junction had 5 bases not matched to a gene; V was cut back by 4 bases and J by 1 base. The CDR3 has 15 residues. Per germline, CDR1 SGHAT and CDR2 FQNNGV.

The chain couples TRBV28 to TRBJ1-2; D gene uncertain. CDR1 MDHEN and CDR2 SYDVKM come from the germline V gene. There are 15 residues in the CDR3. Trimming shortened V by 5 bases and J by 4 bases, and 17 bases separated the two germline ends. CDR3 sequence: CASSTTVPPLYGYTF. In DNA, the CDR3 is TGTGCCAGCAGTACAACAGTCCCGCCCCTCTATGGCTACACCTTC.

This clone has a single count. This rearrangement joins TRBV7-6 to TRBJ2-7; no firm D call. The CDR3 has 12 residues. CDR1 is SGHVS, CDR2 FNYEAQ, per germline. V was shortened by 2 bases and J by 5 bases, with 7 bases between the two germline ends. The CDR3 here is CASSLKGNEQYF. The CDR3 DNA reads TGTGCCAGCAGCTTAAAGGGCAACGAGCAGTACTTC.

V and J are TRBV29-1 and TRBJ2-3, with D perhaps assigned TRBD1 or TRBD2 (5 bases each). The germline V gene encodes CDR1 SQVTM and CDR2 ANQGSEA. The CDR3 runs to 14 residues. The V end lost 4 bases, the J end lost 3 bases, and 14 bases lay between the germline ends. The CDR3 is CSVVGPRGTDTQYF. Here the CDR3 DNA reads TGCAGCGTTGTGGGACCTCGTGGTACAGATACGCAGTATTTT.

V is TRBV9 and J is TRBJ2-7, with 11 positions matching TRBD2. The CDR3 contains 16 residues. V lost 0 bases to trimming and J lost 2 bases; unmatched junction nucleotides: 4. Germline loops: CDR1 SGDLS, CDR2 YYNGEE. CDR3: CASSVASSGGPYEQYF. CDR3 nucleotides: TGTGCCAGCAGCGTAGCTTCTAGCGGGGGGCCCTACGAGCAGTACTTC.

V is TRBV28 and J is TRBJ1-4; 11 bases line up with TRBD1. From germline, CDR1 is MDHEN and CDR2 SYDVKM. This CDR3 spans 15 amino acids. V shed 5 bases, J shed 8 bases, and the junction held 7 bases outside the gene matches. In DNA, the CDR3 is TGTGCCAGCAGTCCCGCCGGGACAGGGGGGGAAAAACTGTTTTTT. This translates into CASSPAGTGGEKLFF.